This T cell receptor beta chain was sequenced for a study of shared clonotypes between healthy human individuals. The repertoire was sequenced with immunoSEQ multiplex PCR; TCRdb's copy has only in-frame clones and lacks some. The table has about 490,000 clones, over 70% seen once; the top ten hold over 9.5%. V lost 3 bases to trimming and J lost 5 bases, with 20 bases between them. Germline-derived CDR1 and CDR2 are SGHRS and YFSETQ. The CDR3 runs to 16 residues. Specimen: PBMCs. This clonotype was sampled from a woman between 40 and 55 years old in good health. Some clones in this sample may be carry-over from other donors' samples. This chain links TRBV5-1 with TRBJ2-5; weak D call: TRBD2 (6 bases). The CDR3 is CASSWGRGGGGETQYF. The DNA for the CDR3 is TGCGCCAGCAGCTGGGGACGGGGTGGAGGAGGGGAGACCCAGTACTTC.